Listed here are 4 T cell receptor beta chains from one sample, sequenced in a study of identical twins. Using its own MiXCR run on the 5' RACE reads, TCRdb lists one record per CDR3 protein. In the table there are hundreds of thousands of distinct CDR3 sequences, 20% to 25% of which are singletons. The same sample was also used in a study of T cells expressing NK-cell markers.

Specimen: CD4+ T cells sorted from blood. The receptors stem from a woman younger than 35 in good health.

Here the CDR3 reads CASSTKPSGSVNIQYF. CDR3 nucleotides: TGTGCCAGCAGCACAAAACCTAGCGGGAGCGTCAACATTCAGTACTTC. The chain uses TRBV13 and TRBJ2-4; 10 bases align to TRBD2. The ends lost 5 bases at V and 7 bases at J; junction bases unmatched: 11. In germline, CDR1 is PRHDT, CDR2 FYEKMQ (reference sequence). This CDR3 has 16 amino acids.

The rearrangement links TRBV7-9 to TRBJ1-5; the D is unclear. Trimming left V 4 bases short and J 4 bases short, with 11 bases between. The germline gives CDR1 SEHNR, CDR2 FQNEAQ (reference sequence). The CDR3 is 14 residues long. The CDR3 DNA reads as TGTGCCAGCAGCTCAATTGGGAATAATCAGCCCCAGCATTTT. Translated, it gives CASSSIGNNQPQHF. Combining the CDR3 with reference TRBV7-9 and TRBJ1-5 gives the whole variable domain DTGVSQNPRHKITKRGQNVTFRCDPISEHNRLYWYRQTLGQGPEFLTYFQNEAQLEKSRLLSDRFSAERPKGSFSTLEIQRTEQGDSAMYLCASSSIGNNQPQHFGDGTRLSIL.

DNA of the CDR3: TGTGCCAGCAGCCTATCAAGGGAACAGCAGTACTTC. The encoded protein is CASSLSREQQYF. V and J are TRBV11-2 and TRBJ2-7; D not certain. CDR1 and CDR2 from the germline V gene are SGHAT and FQNNGV. There are 12 residues in the CDR3. V lost 5 bases and J lost 8, with 13 bases in between.

The genes are TRBV7-6 and TRBJ1-5, with 7 bases fitting TRBD1. The germline CDR1 and CDR2 sequences are SGHVS and FNYEAQ. V shed 1 base and J 1 base; nucleotides not matched to a gene: 4. This CDR3 region has 16 residues. This CDR3 reads CASSLGQGVSNQPQHF. The DNA of the CDR3 is TGTGCCAGCAGCTTAGGACAGGGAGTAAGCAATCAGCCCCAGCATTTT. Full variable domain (remainder filled in from reference TRBV7-6 and TRBJ1-5): GAGVSQSPRYKVTKRGQDVALRCDPISGHVSLYWYRQALGQGPEFLTYFNYEAQQDKSGLPNDRFSAERPEGSISTLTIQRTEQRDSAMYRCASSLGQGVSNQPQHFGDGTRLSIL.